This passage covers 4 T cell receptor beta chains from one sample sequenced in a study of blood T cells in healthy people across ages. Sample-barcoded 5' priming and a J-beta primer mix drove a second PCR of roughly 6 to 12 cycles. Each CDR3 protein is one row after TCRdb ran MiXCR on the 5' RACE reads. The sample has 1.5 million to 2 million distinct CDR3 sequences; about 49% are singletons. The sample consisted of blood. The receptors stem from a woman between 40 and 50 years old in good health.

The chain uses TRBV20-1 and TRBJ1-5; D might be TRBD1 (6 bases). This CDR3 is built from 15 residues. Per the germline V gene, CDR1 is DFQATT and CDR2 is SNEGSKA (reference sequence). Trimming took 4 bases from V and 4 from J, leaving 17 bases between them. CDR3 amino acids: CSAKKGGGLNQPQHF. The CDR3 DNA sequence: TGCAGTGCTAAGAAGGGGGGCGGTTTGAATCAGCCCCAGCATTTT.

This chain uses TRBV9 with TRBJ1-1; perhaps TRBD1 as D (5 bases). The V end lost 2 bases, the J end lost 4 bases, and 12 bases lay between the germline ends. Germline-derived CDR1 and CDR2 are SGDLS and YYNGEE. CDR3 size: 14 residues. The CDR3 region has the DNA TGTGCCAGCAGCGTGGGCAGGGCCGGCACTGAAGCTTTCTTT. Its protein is CASSVGRAGTEAFF.

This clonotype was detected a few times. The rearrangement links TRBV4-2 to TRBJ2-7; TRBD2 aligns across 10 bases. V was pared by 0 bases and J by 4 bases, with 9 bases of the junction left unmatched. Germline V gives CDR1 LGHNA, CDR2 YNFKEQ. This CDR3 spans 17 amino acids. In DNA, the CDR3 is TGTGCCAGCAGCCAAGATTCGAGCGGGGGGGTTGTATACGAGCAGTACTTC. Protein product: CASSQDSSGGVVYEQYF.

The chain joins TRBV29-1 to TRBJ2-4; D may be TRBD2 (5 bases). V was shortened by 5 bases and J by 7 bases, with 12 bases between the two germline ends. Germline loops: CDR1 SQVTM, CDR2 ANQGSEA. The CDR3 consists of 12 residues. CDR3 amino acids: CSVQEDINIQYF. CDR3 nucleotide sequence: TGCAGCGTTCAGGAGGATATCAACATTCAGTACTTC.